This T cell receptor beta chain was observed in a study of monozygotic twins with inflammatory bowel disease. With regard to this clonotype: What it binds is not known.

Each sample's cDNA came from eight separate reactions. A template switching step added UMIs, each with a 6-nucleotide sample barcode. PCR of TCRalpha and TCRbeta cDNA was nested, with two rounds of around 16 and 10 cycles. Using the 5' RACE reads, TCRdb records one entry per CDR3 protein without DNA. The sample is made up of about 160,000 distinct CDR3 sequences, and the top ten hold approximately 2.5% of it. Looked up from germline, CDR1 is SGHRS and CDR2 is YFSETQ. The CDR3 consists of 17 residues. Study-level findings and limits: The data did not back a single strong IBD-associated clonotype or signal.

V is TRBV5-1 and J is TRBJ2-1; TCRdb picks TRBD2, but there is no DNA to check that call. This TCR derives from a human donor with ulcerative colitis or Crohn's disease, or a healthy co-twin of an affected twin (not recorded which). Sequenced sample: blood. The CDR3 loop is CASSLFASGRPGNEQFF.